The entry below describes one T cell receptor beta chain. The sample is drawn from a study of shared clonotypes between healthy human individuals. J lost 5 bases, V lost 0 bases, and 11 bases had no gene match. The CDR3 is made up of 18 amino acids. Germline V CDR1 and CDR2: SGDLS, YYNGEE. The assay used deep level. An approximately 210 ng quantity of DNA, approximately 29,000 T cell genomes, went into the sorted-subset replicate PCRs. TCRdb's table, derived via immunoSEQ multiplex PCR, lists solely in-frame clones and lacks some. The sample has roughly 2.2 million clones; over 85% are singletons. Sequencing was done on a sample of naive CD4+ T cells from PBMCs. Stated subset: CD45RA+ positively selected. The V gene is TRBV9, the J gene TRBJ2-5, with 12 nucleotides matching TRBD2. This TCR was recovered from a man between 18 and 35 years old in good health. Some clones in this sample may be carry-over from other donors' samples. The chain's CDR3 is CASSVATSTSGRTETQYF. CDR3 coding DNA: TGTGCCAGCAGCGTAGCTACTTCTACTAGCGGGAGGACGGAGACCCAGTACTTC.